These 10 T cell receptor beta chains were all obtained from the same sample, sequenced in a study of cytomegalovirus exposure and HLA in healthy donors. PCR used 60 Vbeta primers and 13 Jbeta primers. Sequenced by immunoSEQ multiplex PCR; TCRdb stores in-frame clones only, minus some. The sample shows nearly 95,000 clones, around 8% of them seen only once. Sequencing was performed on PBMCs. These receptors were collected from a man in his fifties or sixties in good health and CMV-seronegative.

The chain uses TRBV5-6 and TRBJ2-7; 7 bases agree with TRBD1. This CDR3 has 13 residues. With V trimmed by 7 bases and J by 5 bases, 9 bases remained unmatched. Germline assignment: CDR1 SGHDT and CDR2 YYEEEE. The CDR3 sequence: CASYRQGNNEQYF. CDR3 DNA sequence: TGTGCCAGCTACAGACAGGGTAACAACGAGCAGTACTTC.

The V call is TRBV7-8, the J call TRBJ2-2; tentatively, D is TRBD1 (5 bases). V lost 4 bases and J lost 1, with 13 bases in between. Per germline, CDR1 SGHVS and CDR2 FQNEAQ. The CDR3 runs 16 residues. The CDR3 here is CASSSQQGMNTGELFF. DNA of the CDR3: TGTGCCAGCAGCTCGCAGCAGGGTATGAACACCGGGGAGCTGTTTTTT.

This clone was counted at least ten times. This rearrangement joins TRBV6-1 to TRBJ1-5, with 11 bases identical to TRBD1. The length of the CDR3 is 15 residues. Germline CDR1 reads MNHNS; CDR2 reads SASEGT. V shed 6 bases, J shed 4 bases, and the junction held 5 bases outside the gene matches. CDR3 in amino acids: CASRAGQGGNQPQHF. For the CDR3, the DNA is TGTGCCAGCAGGGCGGGACAGGGGGGTAATCAGCCCCAGCATTTT.

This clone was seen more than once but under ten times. The CDR3 DNA reads as TGTGCCAGCAGCGCGACAGGGAGCACTGAAGCTTTCTTT. Residues: CASSATGSTEAFF. The rearrangement uses TRBV9 and TRBJ1-1; 7 bases line up with TRBD1. The CDR3 runs 13 residues. Germline CDR1 is SGDLS and CDR2 is YYNGEE. The J segment lost 4 bases and the V segment lost 3 bases, leaving 3 bases of the junction unmatched.

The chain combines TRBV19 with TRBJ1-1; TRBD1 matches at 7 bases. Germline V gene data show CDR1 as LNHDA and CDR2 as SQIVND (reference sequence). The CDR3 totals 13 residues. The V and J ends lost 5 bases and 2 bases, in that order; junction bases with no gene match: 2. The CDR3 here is CASSRDSNTEAFF. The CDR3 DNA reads TGTGCCAGTAGTCGGGACAGCAACACTGAAGCTTTCTTT.

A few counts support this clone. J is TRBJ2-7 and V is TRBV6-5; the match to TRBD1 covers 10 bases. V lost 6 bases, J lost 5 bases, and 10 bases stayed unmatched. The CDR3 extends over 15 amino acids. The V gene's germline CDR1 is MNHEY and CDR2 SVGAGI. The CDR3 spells CASRRQGAILDEQYF. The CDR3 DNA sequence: TGTGCCAGCAGGAGACAGGGGGCTATACTTGACGAGCAGTACTTC.

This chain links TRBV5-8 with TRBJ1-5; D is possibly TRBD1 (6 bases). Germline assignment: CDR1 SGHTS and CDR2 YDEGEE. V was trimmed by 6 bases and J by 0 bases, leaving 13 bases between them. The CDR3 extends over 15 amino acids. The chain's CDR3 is CASTPDRYSNQPQHF. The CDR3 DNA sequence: TGTGCCAGCACTCCGGACAGATATAGCAATCAGCCCCAGCATTTT.

CDR3 region: CASSLSLNSGSADTQYF. The CDR3 coding sequence is TGTGCCAGCAGCTTAAGTCTGAACAGCGGGAGCGCAGATACGCAGTATTTT. This chain links TRBV7-3 with TRBJ2-3, with 8 bases fitting TRBD2. Germline lookup yields CDR1 SGHTA and CDR2 FQGTGA. This CDR3 spans 17 amino acids. V lost 1 base, J lost 4 bases, and 10 bases stayed unmatched.

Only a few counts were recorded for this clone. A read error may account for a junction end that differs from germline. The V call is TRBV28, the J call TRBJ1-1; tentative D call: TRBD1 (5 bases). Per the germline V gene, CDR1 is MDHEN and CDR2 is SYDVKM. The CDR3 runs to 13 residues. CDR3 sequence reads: CASSWGGEAEASF. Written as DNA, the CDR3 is TGTGCCAGCAGTTGGGGAGGGGAAGCTGAAGCTTCCTTT.

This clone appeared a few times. CDR3 loop: CASSLESGILNEQFF. DNA for the CDR3: TGTGCCAGCAGCTTGGAGAGCGGGATTCTCAATGAGCAGTTCTTC. The chain employs TRBV5-4 and TRBJ2-1; 7 positions agree with TRBD2. The germline V gene has CDR1 SGHNT and CDR2 YYREEE (reference sequence). Germline trimming cut 0 bases from V and 6 bases from J; bases unmatched to any gene: 6. CDR3 size: 15 residues. Full variable domain (outside the CDR3, taken from reference TRBV5-4 and TRBJ2-1): ETGVTQSPTHLIKTRGQQVTLRCSSQSGHNTVSWYQQALGQGPQFIFQYYREEENGRGNFPPRFSGLQFPNYSSELNVNALELDDSALYLCASSLESGILNEQFFGPGTRLTVL.